The rows below give T cell receptor beta chains drawn from one sample of a study of T cells expressing NK-cell markers. TCRdb derives one entry per CDR3 protein from the 5' RACE reads, leaving out DNA. The sample data list about 180,000 distinct CDR3 sequences. Sequencing was done on a sample of blood T cells: a sorted CD56 or NKG2C T cell subset, CD4+ or CD8+ T cells, or bulk PBMC T cells (not recorded which). These TCRs come from a woman aged 18 to 75 in good health. Each CDR3 is given with its conserved first and last residue.

v_gene	j_gene	CDR3aa
TRBV7-8	TRBJ2-4	CASSSGLAVDIQYF
TRBV3-1	TRBJ2-1	CASSSRSTGVNNEQFF
TRBV6-1	TRBJ1-6	CASSPRDRVSPLHF
TRBV5-1	TRBJ1-3	CASSGTGQFGNTIYF
TRBV20-1	TRBJ1-2	CSARENPIGGGYTF
TRBV2	TRBJ2-5	CARSGGRETQYF
TRBV24-1	TRBJ2-7	CATQTGNEQYF
TRBV7-9	TRBJ2-5	CASSLGRTPASQETQYF
TRBV5-1	TRBJ1-1	CASSSRRGGNTEAFF
TRBV3-1	TRBJ2-1	CASSWAQGISYNEQFF
TRBV7-9	TRBJ2-1	CASRPLAGGDYNEQFF
TRBV30	TRBJ2-7	CAWNRPGLAVYEQYF
TRBV24-1	TRBJ2-1	CATSDPREDRANEQFF
TRBV6-1	TRBJ2-2	CASRGTGAGELFF
TRBV7-2	TRBJ2-3	CASSSRGRSTDTQYF
TRBV11-1	TRBJ2-1	CASSLETGGNNEQFF
TRBV5-1	TRBJ2-5	CASSLTLGQSGETQYF
TRBV5-1	TRBJ2-2	CASSFSGENTGELFF
TRBV12-3/TRBV12-4	TRBJ2-3	CASSLGTSGGASTDTQYF
TRBV24-1	TRBJ2-3	CATSKRGAASTDTQYF
TRBV4-2	TRBJ2-3	CASSPLTSGGTDTQYF
TRBV20-1	TRBJ2-6	CSASPRARANVLTF
TRBV2	TRBJ2-3	CASSENGDTQYF
TRBV4-1	TRBJ1-2	CASSNRQGSGYGYTF
TRBV3-1	TRBJ2-3	CASSQARGQVTDTQYF
TRBV5-1	TRBJ1-5	CASSLMPNQPQHF
TRBV20-1	TRBJ1-1	CSARAPANTEAFF
TRBV7-3	TRBJ1-2	CASSLGWRGIGYGYTF
TRBV20-1	TRBJ2-1	CSARSGLAGHNEQFF
TRBV18	TRBJ1-3	CASSPSLSDSGNTIYF
TRBV15	TRBJ1-4	CATLNGGPLEKLFF
TRBV6-1	TRBJ2-1	CASSGYGTGGFSEQFF
TRBV7-9	TRBJ2-3	CASSRDSSKDTQYF
TRBV7-6	TRBJ2-1	CASSGRLSGAGGNYNEQFF
TRBV28	TRBJ1-2	CASNPRQLFFYGYTF
TRBV20-1	TRBJ2-7	CSAPRQREQYF
TRBV20-1	TRBJ2-7	CSARPTPGQGIYEQYF
TRBV2	TRBJ2-3	CAPRGLTDTQYF
TRBV20-1	TRBJ1-6	CSARVTTEGDNSPLHF
TRBV5-1	TRBJ2-4	CASSEGQGNIQYF
TRBV12-3/TRBV12-4	TRBJ1-1	CASSSPRTGGANTEAFF
TRBV19	TRBJ2-7	CASSIFPGEQYF
TRBV5-8	TRBJ2-2	CASSLEGSENTGELFF
TRBV7-8	TRBJ1-5	CASSPDRGGYQPQHF
TRBV20-1	TRBJ1-5	CSVGRDSNQPQHF
TRBV5-1	TRBJ2-1	CASSLVGSSYNEQFF